What follows are 29 T cell receptor beta chains derived from one specimen sequenced in a study of T cell repertoires in cytomegalovirus infection (dated by TCRdb to between 2017 and 2020). Sequencing took place on an Illumina HiSeq 1500. Using fastp at Q25 and MiXCR, TCRdb reprocessed the public reads and kept productive beta chains. Each entry merges the rows of one CDR3 protein and shows their most common DNA and genes. This sample lists more than 150,000 distinct CDR3 sequences; about 21% were detected once. The top ten clones comprise around 2.7% of the sample. Sequencing used PBMCs. The origin of the receptors is a human donor in good health (CMV status not recorded). Some clones in this sample may be carry-over from other donors' samples.

This clonotype was seen more than once but under ten times. This chain connects TRBV12-3 or TRBV12-4 to TRBJ2-5; 7 nucleotides line up with TRBD1. Losses at the gene ends were 5 bases for V and 4 bases for J; bases not matched to a gene: 7. The CDR3 is 14 amino acids. The CDR3 coding sequence is TGTGCCAGCAGTATCCGACAGGGTGGAGAGACCCAGTACTTC. Protein sequence: CASSIRQGGETQYF.

The chain carries TRBV28 and TRBJ2-1; 9 bases agree with TRBD2. Germline V gene sequence: CDR1 MDHEN, CDR2 SYDVKM. Trimming at V came to 5 bases and at J to 0 bases, leaving 8 bases not matched to a gene. This CDR3 spans 17 amino acids. DNA of the CDR3: TGTGCCAGCAGTCCTCCTAGCGGGATTAGCTCCTACAATGAGCAGTTCTTC. This codes for CASSPPSGISSYNEQFF.

Only a few counts were recorded for this clonotype. The chain has TRBV7-3 and TRBJ2-7; the match to TRBD1 covers 9 bases. Germline V gene sequence: CDR1 SGHTA, CDR2 FQGTGA. The CDR3 contains 16 residues. V shed 0 bases, J shed 5 bases, and the junction held 8 bases outside the gene matches. The CDR3 protein is CASSLTGPTGGNEQYF. The CDR3 region has the DNA TGTGCCAGCAGCTTAACCGGACCGACAGGGGGAAACGAGCAGTACTTC. Full variable domain (remainder filled in from reference TRBV7-3 and TRBJ2-7): GAGVSQTPSNKVTEKGKYVELRCDPISGHTALYWYRQSLGQGPEFLIYFQGTGAADDSGLPNDRFFAVRPEGSVSTLKIQRTERGDSAVYLCASSLTGPTGGNEQYFGPGTRLTVT.

This clonotype has at least ten counts. This chain links TRBV7-8 with TRBJ2-1; 7 bases line up with TRBD2. The V gene's germline CDR1 is SGHVS and CDR2 FQNEAQ. The CDR3 totals 17 residues. V shed 1 base, J shed 1 base, and the junction held 7 bases outside the gene matches. CDR3 sequence reads: CASSLEAASGSYNEQFF. The CDR3 DNA is TGTGCCAGCAGCTTAGAGGCCGCTAGCGGTTCCTACAATGAGCAGTTCTTC. The full variable domain, its missing parts supplied by reference TRBV7-8 and TRBJ2-1, is GAGVSQSPRYKVAKRGQDVALRCDPISGHVSLFWYQQALGQGPEFLTYFQNEAQLDKSGLPSDRFFAERPEGSVSTLKIQRTQQEDSAVYLCASSLEAASGSYNEQFFGPGTRLTVL.

For this clonotype: Since a much larger clone is just one base distant, this may be a read error. The V gene is TRBV6-5, the J gene TRBJ2-7, with TRBD2 matching over 7 bases. This CDR3 comprises 14 residues. Germline-derived CDR1 and CDR2 are MNHEY and SVGAGI. CDR3 amino acids: CATGGTGYGYVQYF. In DNA, the CDR3 is TGTGCCACCGGGGGGACGGGCTATGGCTACGTGCAGTACTTC.

The sample holds a few counts of this clonotype. V usage is TRBV6-2 or TRBV6-3 and J usage is TRBJ2-1; 9 bases match TRBD1. Trimming cost V 4 bases and J 3 bases; bases outside gene matches: 4. CDR3 length: 15 residues. Per the germline V gene, CDR1 is MNHEY and CDR2 is SVGEGT. The CDR3 bases are TGTGCCAGCAGTTCCCGGGACAGGGACTACAATGAGCAGTTCTTC. Its protein product is CASSSRDRDYNEQFF.

CDR3 DNA: TGCGCCAGCAGCAGGGGGACAGATAGCAATCAGCCCCAGCATTTT. Its translation: CASSRGTDSNQPQHF. The chain recombines TRBV5-1 with TRBJ1-5, with 7 bases aligning to TRBD1. Per germline, CDR1 SGHRS and CDR2 YFSETQ. This CDR3 comprises 15 residues. J lost 0 bases, V lost 4 bases, and 4 bases had no gene match.

A few counts support this clonotype. The chain combines TRBV5-1 with TRBJ2-3; possibly TRBD1 or TRBD2 for D (5 bases each). Trimming removed 4 bases from V and 0 bases from J, with 6 bases in between. Germline-derived CDR1 and CDR2 are SGHRS and YFSETQ. The CDR3 is 13 residues long. CDR3: CASSRDSTDTQYF. CDR3 nucleotides: TGCGCCAGCAGCAGGGACAGCACAGATACGCAGTATTTT.

Many counts were recorded for this clonotype. The V and J genes are TRBV7-2 and TRBJ2-3; 12 bases match TRBD2. V dropped 2 bases and J dropped 0; count of bases not matched to a gene: 3. CDR1 is SGHTA and CDR2 is FQGNSA in the germline V gene. This CDR3 has 17 amino acids. The CDR3 nucleotides read TGTGCCAGCAGCTTACGGGGGACTAGCGGGAGCACAGATACGCAGTATTTT. Its protein is CASSLRGTSGSTDTQYF.

This clonotype has just a few counts. This rearrangement joins TRBV4-1 to TRBJ2-6; D may be TRBD1 (5 bases). V lost 4 bases and J 1 base, leaving 14 bases between the germline ends. The CDR3 contains 17 residues. CDR1 and CDR2 from the germline V gene are MGHRA and YSYEKL. The CDR3 DNA reads TGCGCCAGCAGCCCGCCGAGCAGGGTGTCTGGGGCCAACGTCCTGACTTTC. It codes for CASSPPSRVSGANVLTF.

The rearrangement uses TRBV12-3 or TRBV12-4 and TRBJ2-2; D uncertain. Trimming removed 6 bases at V and 6 bases at J, with 5 bases between. CDR3 length equals 11 residues. CDR3 sequence: CASRRSGELFF. In DNA, the CDR3 is TGTGCCAGCAGAAGATCCGGGGAGCTGTTTTTT.

This clonotype occurred many times. This chain uses TRBV7-9 with TRBJ2-5; D remains unclear. The CDR3 runs 11 residues. Trimming took off 1 base at V and 7 bases at J, with 4 bases between the two ends. Germline V lookup: CDR1 SEHNR, CDR2 FQNEAQ (reference sequence). This CDR3 reads CASSLDATQYF. DNA of the CDR3: TGTGCCAGCAGCTTAGACGCGACCCAGTACTTC.

This clonotype was observed a few times. This chain links TRBV3-1 with TRBJ2-1; possible D gene TRBD2, 6 bases. In germline, CDR1 is LGHDT, CDR2 YNNKEL (reference sequence). V dropped 1 base and J dropped 2 bases, with 12 bases sitting between them. This CDR3 is 16 amino acids long. The CDR3 reads CASSQAPGLTYNEQFF. CDR3 in DNA: TGTGCCAGCAGCCAAGCTCCGGGACTGACCTACAATGAGCAGTTCTTC.

This clonotype turned up a few times. The chain is built from TRBV7-2 and TRBJ1-1; 7 bases align to TRBD1. This CDR3 is 18 amino acids long. Germline CDR1 reads SGHTA; CDR2 reads FQGNSA. The V gene end was trimmed by 5 bases and the J gene end by 5 bases; junction bases not matched to a gene: 20. CDR3 nucleotide sequence: TGTGCCAGCAGCAAAAATCGACAGGCTTCATACAGGGGTACTGAAGCTTTCTTT. Encoded protein: CASSKNRQASYRGTEAFF.

The CDR3: CASSPRGRDTQYF. The CDR3 DNA is TGTGCCAGCAGCCCCCGGGGGCGAGATACGCAGTATTTT. This chain joins TRBV3-1 and TRBJ2-3; TRBD1 or TRBD2 may be the D gene (6 bases each). This CDR3 region has 13 residues. With 4 bases removed from V and 5 bases from J, the gap between germline ends came to 10 bases. The germline V gene encodes CDR1 LGHDT and CDR2 YNNKEL (reference sequence).

The CDR3 here is CASSLSGLAGKTQYF. CDR3 DNA: TGTGCCAGCAGCTTATCGGGACTAGCGGGAAAGACCCAGTACTTC. V is TRBV7-8 and J is TRBJ2-5; 13 bases are shared with TRBD2. The CDR3 sequence is 15 residues long. The junction had 3 bases not matched to a gene; V was cut back by 2 bases and J by 6 bases. The germline V gene encodes CDR1 SGHVS and CDR2 FQNEAQ.

This clonotype was found many times. This chain uses TRBV23-1 with TRBJ2-1, with 7 bases identical to TRBD2. TRBV23-1 is flagged as an ORF with uncertain function. This CDR3 has 18 amino acids. V was clipped by 3 bases and J by 3 bases; unmatched bases: 14. In DNA, the CDR3 is TGCGCCAGCAGTCATATTTCCCTAGCGGATCACAGCTACAATGAGCAGTTCTTC. Translated: CASSHISLADHSYNEQFF.

The table lists this clonotype with a few counts. This chain links TRBV5-1 with TRBJ2-7; TRBD1 agrees at 8 bases. V dropped 2 bases and J dropped 1; count of bases not matched to a gene: 8. Germline values: CDR1 SGHRS, CDR2 YFSETQ. This CDR3 region has 16 residues. The CDR3 region is CASSFSGTGDSYEQYF. CDR3 nucleotides: TGCGCCAGCAGCTTCTCCGGGACAGGAGATTCCTACGAGCAGTACTTC. Full variable domain (outside the CDR3, taken from reference TRBV5-1 and TRBJ2-7): KAGVTQTPRYLIKTRGQQVTLSCSPISGHRSVSWYQQTPGQGLQFLFEYFSETQRNKGNFPGRFSGRQFSNSRSEMNVSTLELGDSALYLCASSFSGTGDSYEQYFGPGTRLTVT.

The chain has TRBV18 and TRBJ2-2; D not certain. The length of the CDR3 is 13 residues. The V gene's germline CDR1 is KGHSH and CDR2 LQKENI. Trimming pared 6 bases from V and 3 bases from J, leaving 8 bases between. The CDR3 protein is CASSRQDTGELFF. The DNA for the CDR3 is TGTGCCAGCTCTCGGCAGGACACCGGGGAGCTGTTTTTT.

This chain joins TRBV28 and TRBJ2-1; 7 bases are shared with TRBD1. Germline V CDR1 and CDR2: MDHEN, SYDVKM. This CDR3 spans 15 amino acids. Trimming at V came to 4 bases and at J to 4 bases, leaving 7 bases not matched to a gene. CDR3 sequence (DNA): TGTGCCAGCAGTTCTTCCGGGACAGAATACAATGAGCAGTTCTTC. Translated, it gives CASSSSGTEYNEQFF. The full variable domain, its missing parts supplied by reference TRBV28 and TRBJ2-1, is DVKVTQSSRYLVKRTGEKVFLECVQDMDHENMFWYRQDPGLGLRLIYFSYDVKMKEKGDIPEGYSVSREKKERFSLILESASTNQTSMYLCASSSSGTEYNEQFFGPGTRLTVL.

This chain joins TRBV12-3 or TRBV12-4 and TRBJ1-1; maybe TRBD1 (5 bases). There are 15 residues in the CDR3. Trimming left V 6 bases short and J 4 bases short, with 18 bases between. CDR3 sequence reads: CASRAHTGVGTEAFF. CDR3 bases: TGTGCCAGCAGGGCCCACACGGGGGTGGGCACTGAAGCTTTCTTT.

This clonotype was detected many times. The chain carries TRBV7-8 and TRBJ2-2, with 13 positions matching TRBD2. Per the germline V gene, CDR1 is SGHVS and CDR2 is FQNEAQ. CDR3 length equals 18 residues. The V segment lost 1 base and the J segment 5 bases; nucleotides outside the gene matches: 7. The CDR3 here is CASSLGHGLAGVTGELFF. The CDR3 DNA reads TGTGCCAGCAGCTTAGGGCACGGACTAGCGGGAGTTACCGGGGAGCTGTTTTTT.

The CDR3, as DNA: TGTGCCAGCAGCCGGAACAGGGGGCGGGGAAACACTGAAGCTTTCTTT. Its protein is CASSRNRGRGNTEAFF. The chain combines TRBV5-6 with TRBJ1-1, with 9 positions matching TRBD1. The CDR3 runs 16 residues. Per germline, CDR1 SGHDT and CDR2 YYEEEE. J gave up 2 bases and V 4 bases, and 9 bases lay outside the gene matches.

This clonotype has at least ten counts. The gene calls are TRBV5-5 and TRBJ2-3; 12 bases align to TRBD2. CDR3 length: 16 residues. V trimming: 4 bases; J trimming: 3 bases; junction bases outside the gene matches: 6. Germline V gives CDR1 SGHKS, CDR2 YYEKEE (reference sequence). CDR3 region: CASSTGLAGPTDTQYF. CDR3 DNA sequence: TGTGCCAGCAGCACTGGACTAGCGGGACCAACAGATACGCAGTATTTT.

This clonotype appeared a few times. This chain connects TRBV19 to TRBJ2-7; possibly TRBD2 for D (6 bases). The germline gives CDR1 LNHDA, CDR2 SQIVND (reference sequence). The CDR3 totals 15 residues. V gave up 2 bases and J gave up 3 bases, with 14 bases separating them. The CDR3 sequence is CASSIRDGGNYEQYF. The CDR3 DNA reads as TGTGCCAGTAGTATAAGGGACGGAGGGAACTACGAGCAGTACTTC.

This clonotype was detected only a few times. The chain is built from TRBV14 and TRBJ2-1; 12 nucleotides match TRBD2. J gave up 4 bases and V 4 bases, and 5 bases lay outside the gene matches. CDR3 length equals 16 residues. Germline V gene sequence: CDR1 SGHDN, CDR2 FVKESK. The CDR3 sequence is CASSPPLAGGYNEQFF. The CDR3 DNA is TGTGCCAGCAGCCCACCACTAGCGGGGGGTTACAATGAGCAGTTCTTC.

This clonotype was counted a few times. Here the CDR3 DNA reads TGTGCCAGCAGCTTAAAGTTGGGGGGGCCCCAGCATTTT. Amino acid sequence: CASSLKLGGPQHF. The genes are TRBV7-2 and TRBJ1-5; D may be TRBD1 (5 bases). The germline V gene encodes CDR1 SGHTA and CDR2 FQGNSA. The CDR3 runs to 13 residues. The V end lost 2 bases, the J end lost 9 bases, and 11 bases lay between the germline ends.

This sequence joins TRBV14 and TRBJ1-1, with D maybe TRBD1 (6 bases). The CDR3 spans 18 residues. Trimming shortened V by 0 bases and J by 3 bases, and 20 bases separated the two germline ends. Germline V gene lookup returns CDR1 SGHDN and CDR2 FVKESK. The DNA of the CDR3 is TGTGCCAGCAGCCAAGATAAGCGTCATCCAGGGGAAGACACTGAAGCTTTCTTT. This sequence encodes CASSQDKRHPGEDTEAFF.

This clonotype showed up just a few times. V usage is TRBV25-1 and J usage is TRBJ1-1; 7 bases agree with TRBD1. Trimming at V came to 6 bases and at J to 3 bases, leaving 7 bases not matched to a gene. Germline lookup yields CDR1 MGHDK and CDR2 SYGVNS. The CDR3 runs 14 residues. The CDR3 DNA reads TGTGCCAGCAGAAGACAGGGTCCGCACACTGAAGCTTTCTTT. Translation gives CASRRQGPHTEAFF.